These T cell receptor beta chains were read from a single sample in a study of blood T cell repertoires in COVID-19. The repertoire was sequenced with immunoSEQ multiplex PCR; TCRdb's copy has only in-frame clones and lacks some. The table includes 200,000 to 250,000 clones, approximately 86% detected once. What was sequenced was peripheral blood. These TCRs come from a woman between 70 and 85 years old with active or convalescent COVID-19. Both conserved end residues are part of each CDR3. Each record gives: J gene, D gene, clone size, V gene, CDR3 DNA, CDR3 protein. The D gene is left open where the match is weak. Size is stated for part of the rows, as once, few or many counts, or as a class when the clone is expanded.

TRBJ1-5,-,-,TRBV29-1,TGCAGCGTTGAGCAGGGCCCGAATCAGCCCCAGCATTTT,CSVEQGPNQPQHF
TRBJ2-7,-,-,TRBV2,TGTGCCAGCAGGGAGGGACAGCTGAGCTACGAGCAGTACTTC,CASREGQLSYEQYF
TRBJ1-1,-,-,TRBV19,TGTGCCAGTAGTCTGCCCGGGGTTGGCACTGAAGCTTTCTTT,CASSLPGVGTEAFF
TRBJ1-1,TRBD1,-,TRBV6-2/TRBV6-3,TGTGCCAGCAGTTACGGCGGACAGGGGGTGACTGAAGCTTTCTTT,CASSYGGQGVTEAFF
TRBJ1-4,-,-,TRBV2,TGTGCCAGCAGTGGCGGGGGAGCTAATGAAAAACTGTTTTTT,CASSGGGANEKLFF
TRBJ1-6,TRBD1,-,TRBV4-3,TGCGCCAGCAGCCAAAGCACGACAGGGAACAATTCACCCCTCCACTTT,CASSQSTTGNNSPLHF
TRBJ2-7,TRBD1,-,TRBV27,TGTGCCAGCAGAAGGACAGGGGGCGAGCAGTACTTC,CASRRTGGEQYF
TRBJ1-3,-,-,TRBV29-1,TGCAGCGTTGTAGTGAGGGGAAACACCATATATTTT,CSVVVRGNTIYF
TRBJ2-4,-,-,TRBV2,TGTGCCAGCAGTCAAGCCAAAAACATTCAGTACTTC,CASSQAKNIQYF
TRBJ1-2,TRBD1,-,TRBV7-9,TGTGCCAGCAGCTACGACAGGGACTACACCTTC,CASSYDRDYTF
TRBJ2-2,-,-,TRBV5-5,TGTGCCAGCAACTCCTTAAACACCGGGGAGCTGTTTTTT,CASNSLNTGELFF
TRBJ1-5,-,-,TRBV6-5,TGTGCCAGCACGGAGAAGACTGGAACCGGTCAGCCCCAGCATTTT,CASTEKTGTGQPQHF
TRBJ1-6,-,-,TRBV19,TGTGCCAGTAGTAGACTGGTTTTGGATTCACCCCTCCACTTT,CASSRLVLDSPLHF
TRBJ1-4,TRBD1,-,TRBV5-5,TGTGCCAGCAGCCCCCGACAGGGTACTAATGAAAAACTGTTTTTT,CASSPRQGTNEKLFF
TRBJ2-2,TRBD2,-,TRBV24-1,TGTGCCACCCGTAGCGGGGGGCCCACCGGGGAGCTGTTTTTT,CATRSGGPTGELFF
TRBJ2-5,-,-,TRBV2,TGTGCCAGCAGTGTCATACAGCAAGAGACCCAGTACTTC,CASSVIQQETQYF
TRBJ2-1,-,-,TRBV10-1,TGCGCCAGCAGTGGGGCTGAGCAGTTCTTC,CASSGAEQFF
TRBJ2-5,-,-,TRBV6-5,TGTGCCAGCAGCTACTGGTCGGAGGGAGAGACCCAGTACTTC,CASSYWSEGETQYF
TRBJ2-7,-,-,TRBV6-6,TGTGCCAGCAGGGCTACTAGTTTTGAGCAGTACTTC,CASRATSFEQYF
TRBJ1-2,-,-,TRBV7-2,TGTGCCAGCAGCCGACAGCCCGACTATGGCTACACCTTC,CASSRQPDYGYTF
TRBJ2-1,TRBD2,-,TRBV6-4,TGTGCCAGCAGTGACTTCGTAGCGGGGGAGCTGTTCTTC,CASSDFVAGELFF
TRBJ1-1,-,-,TRBV10-3,TGTGCCATCACCTCAAGCCCCACTGAAGCTTTCTTT,CAITSSPTEAFF
TRBJ1-2,-,-,TRBV5-5,TGTGCCAGCAGGTATACAGGCCTCTATGGCTACACCTTC,CASRYTGLYGYTF
TRBJ1-4,-,-,TRBV25-1,TGTGCCAGCGAGGGCTCCCCCCCCGAAAAACTGTTTTTT,CASEGSPPEKLFF
TRBJ1-1,-,-,TRBV10-3,TGTGCCATCAGTGGCGCCAACACTGAAGCTTTCTTT,CAISGANTEAFF
TRBJ1-5,TRBD1,once,TRBV24-1,TGTGCCACCAGTGTCGGGACAGGGAGACTCAATCAGCCCCAGCATTTT,CATSVGTGRLNQPQHF
TRBJ1-1,-,few,TRBV4-3,TGCGCCAGCAGCCAAGATGGGGTAGCGCGCTATGGTGGAGCTTTCTTT,CASSQDGVARYGGAFF
TRBJ1-3,-,-,TRBV7-8,TGTGCCAGCAGCTTAGCCCCGACTCGGAACACCATATATTTT,CASSLAPTRNTIYF
TRBJ1-2,-,-,TRBV6-5,TGTGCCAGCAGTCGGACTTCACAGCTCTATGGCTACACCTTC,CASSRTSQLYGYTF
TRBJ1-2,-,-,TRBV9,TGTGCCAGCAGCGTAAGTCCCCTACCAGGGGGCTACACCTTC,CASSVSPLPGGYTF
TRBJ2-7,-,few,TRBV18,TGTGCCAGCTCACTACAGGGCTACGAGCAGTACTTC,CASSLQGYEQYF
TRBJ1-2,TRBD1,-,TRBV6-1,TGTGCCAGCAGTGAAGCGCTTTATGGGGGAACAGGGGGCGGAAGGGCTCATGGCTACACCTTC,CASSEALYGGTGGGRAHGYTF
TRBJ1-4,TRBD1,-,TRBV19,TGTGCCAGTAGTGACAGGGGGCATGAAAAACTGTTTTTT,CASSDRGHEKLFF
TRBJ2-3,TRBD1,-,TRBV6-5,TGTGCCAGCAGGGACAGGGTTTTCACAGATACGCAGTATTTT,CASRDRVFTDTQYF
TRBJ2-7,TRBD2,-,TRBV10-2,TGCGCCAGCAGGCGGGAGTGGCCCTACGAGCAGTACTTC,CASRREWPYEQYF
TRBJ1-5,-,-,TRBV6-2/TRBV6-3,TGTGCCAGCAGTACAGGACAGATCCGCAATCAGCCCCAGCATTTT,CASSTGQIRNQPQHF
TRBJ2-1,TRBD1,once,TRBV10-3,TGTGCCACTCTTTCTCAGGGGGATGAGCAGTTCTTC,CATLSQGDEQFF
TRBJ2-7,-,-,TRBV6-2/TRBV6-3,TGTGCCAGCAGTTACTCTCCCCAATCCTACGAGCAGTACTTC,CASSYSPQSYEQYF
TRBJ1-6,-,few,TRBV19,TGTGCCAGTAGTACCGCCCCAGGGTATTCACCCCTCCACTTT,CASSTAPGYSPLHF
TRBJ2-5,-,-,TRBV27,TGTGCCAGCAGGAAACTAATGGGTCAGACCCAGTACTTC,CASRKLMGQTQYF
TRBJ1-5,-,-,TRBV30,TGTGCCTGGGGTACGGGGAACCAGCCCCAGCATTTT,CAWGTGNQPQHF
TRBJ1-2,TRBD1,-,TRBV7-9,TGTGCCAGCAGCGTCATAGGACAGGGCATCGATGGCTACACCTTC,CASSVIGQGIDGYTF
TRBJ2-5,-,-,TRBV19,TGTGCCAGTAGTATGTCAATAGAAGAGACCCAGTACTTC,CASSMSIEETQYF
TRBJ2-2,-,-,TRBV5-5,TGTGCCAGCAGCAAACAGGATACCGGGGAGCTGTTTTTT,CASSKQDTGELFF
TRBJ1-5,TRBD1,-,TRBV19,TGTGCCAGTAGTATGAGCGGGACAGGGATCCTAGGTGGCAATCAGCCCCAGCATTTT,CASSMSGTGILGGNQPQHF
TRBJ2-7,-,-,TRBV4-3,TGCGCCAGCAGCCAAGGACCAGGGGACCACGAGCAGTACTTC,CASSQGPGDHEQYF
TRBJ1-2,-,-,TRBV12-3/TRBV12-4,TGTGCCAGCAGACCTATAGACTATGGCTACACCTTC,CASRPIDYGYTF
TRBJ1-6,TRBD1,once,TRBV5-1,TGCGCCAGCAGCTGGGACAGGCGGAATTCACCCCTCCACTTT,CASSWDRRNSPLHF
TRBJ1-3,-,-,TRBV10-1,TGCGCCAGCAGTGAGTCTCGCAGAACGGGAAGAAACACCATATATTTT,CASSESRRTGRNTIYF
TRBJ2-2,TRBD1,-,TRBV7-2,TGTGCCAGCAGTGGAGGACAGGTGACCTCCGGGGAGCTGTTTTTT,CASSGGQVTSGELFF
TRBJ2-7,-,-,TRBV12-3/TRBV12-4,TGTGCCAGGATACAGGTCGGCGAGCAGTACTTC,CARIQVGEQYF
TRBJ2-3,-,once,TRBV6-6,TGTGCCAGCGGTCCCCTAGGTAGGGATACGCAGTATTTT,CASGPLGRDTQYF
TRBJ1-2,-,-,TRBV3-1/TRBV3-2,TGTGCCAGCAGCCAAGAGAGTGCCTTCTATGGCTACACCTTC,CASSQESAFYGYTF
TRBJ2-3,-,-,TRBV24-1,TGTGCCACCCGGGGGAGTGGGGGTAGGCAGTATTTT,CATRGSGGRQYF
TRBJ2-5,-,-,TRBV3-1/TRBV3-2,TGTGCCAGCAGCCAAAGCGATTTAAAGACCCAGTACTTC,CASSQSDLKTQYF
TRBJ2-1,-,-,TRBV20-1,TGCAGTGCTAGACATCCTGAGCAGTTCTTC,CSARHPEQFF
TRBJ2-2,-,-,TRBV6-1,TGTGCCAGCAGTGAAGCCTACACCGGGGAGCTGTTTTTT,CASSEAYTGELFF
TRBJ1-1,TRBD1,once,TRBV10-1,TGCGCCAGCAGTAGACAGGGGTGGGATGAAGCTTTCTTT,CASSRQGWDEAFF